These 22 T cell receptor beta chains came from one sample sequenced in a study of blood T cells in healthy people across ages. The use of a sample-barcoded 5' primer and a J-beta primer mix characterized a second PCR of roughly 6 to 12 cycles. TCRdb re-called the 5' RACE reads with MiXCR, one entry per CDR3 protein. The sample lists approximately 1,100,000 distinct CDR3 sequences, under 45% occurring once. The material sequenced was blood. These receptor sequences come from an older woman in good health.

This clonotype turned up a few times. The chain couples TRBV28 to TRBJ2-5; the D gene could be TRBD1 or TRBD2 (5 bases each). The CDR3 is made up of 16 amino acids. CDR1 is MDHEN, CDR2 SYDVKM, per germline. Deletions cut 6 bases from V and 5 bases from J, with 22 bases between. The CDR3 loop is CASRRLGEVGGETQYF. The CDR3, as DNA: TGTGCCAGCAGGCGATTGGGGGAAGTGGGTGGTGAGACCCAGTACTTC.

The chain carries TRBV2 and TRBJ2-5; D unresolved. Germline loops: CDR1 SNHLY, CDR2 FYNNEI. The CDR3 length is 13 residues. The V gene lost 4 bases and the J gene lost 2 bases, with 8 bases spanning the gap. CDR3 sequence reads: CASSGLEQETQYF. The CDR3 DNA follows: TGTGCCAGCAGTGGGTTAGAGCAAGAGACCCAGTACTTC.

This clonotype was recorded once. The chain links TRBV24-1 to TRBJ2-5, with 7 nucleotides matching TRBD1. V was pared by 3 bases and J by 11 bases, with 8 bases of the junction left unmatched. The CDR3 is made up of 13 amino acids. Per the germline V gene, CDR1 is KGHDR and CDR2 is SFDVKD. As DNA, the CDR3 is TGTGCCACCAGTGATGCCGACAGGGAAGAGCAGTACTTC. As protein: CATSDADREEQYF.

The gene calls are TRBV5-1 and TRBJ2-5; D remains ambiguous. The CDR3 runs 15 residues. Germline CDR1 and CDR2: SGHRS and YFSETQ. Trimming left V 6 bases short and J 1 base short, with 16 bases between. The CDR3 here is CASIAMAQSQETQYF. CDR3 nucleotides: TGCGCCAGCATTGCAATGGCACAGTCCCAAGAGACCCAGTACTTC.

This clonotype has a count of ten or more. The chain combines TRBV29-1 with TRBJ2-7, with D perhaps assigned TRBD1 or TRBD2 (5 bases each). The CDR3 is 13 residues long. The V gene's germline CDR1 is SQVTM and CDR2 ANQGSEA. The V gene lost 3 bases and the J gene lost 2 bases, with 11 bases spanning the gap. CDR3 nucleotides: TGCAGCGTTGATCGGGACGGGACCTACGAGCAGTACTTC. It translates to CSVDRDGTYEQYF.

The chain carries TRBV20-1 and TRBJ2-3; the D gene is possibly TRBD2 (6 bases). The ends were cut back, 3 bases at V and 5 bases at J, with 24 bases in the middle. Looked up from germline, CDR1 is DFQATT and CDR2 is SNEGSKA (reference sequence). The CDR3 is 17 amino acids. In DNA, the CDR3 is TGCAGTGCTAGGGAGAGGCTAGCGCCAATGGGTATAGATACGCAGTATTTT. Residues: CSARERLAPMGIDTQYF.

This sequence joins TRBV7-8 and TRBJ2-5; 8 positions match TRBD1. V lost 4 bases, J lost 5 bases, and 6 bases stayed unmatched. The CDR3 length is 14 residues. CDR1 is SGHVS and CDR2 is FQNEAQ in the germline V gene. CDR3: CASSSHTGGETQYF. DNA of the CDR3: TGTGCCAGCAGCTCTCATACAGGGGGGGAGACCCAGTACTTC.

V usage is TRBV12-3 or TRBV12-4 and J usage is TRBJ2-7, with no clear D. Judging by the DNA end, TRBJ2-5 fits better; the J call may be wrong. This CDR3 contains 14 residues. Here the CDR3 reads CASSSQSYQETQYF. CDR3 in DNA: TGTGCCAGCAGTTCCCAATCGTACCAAGAGACCCAGTACTTC.

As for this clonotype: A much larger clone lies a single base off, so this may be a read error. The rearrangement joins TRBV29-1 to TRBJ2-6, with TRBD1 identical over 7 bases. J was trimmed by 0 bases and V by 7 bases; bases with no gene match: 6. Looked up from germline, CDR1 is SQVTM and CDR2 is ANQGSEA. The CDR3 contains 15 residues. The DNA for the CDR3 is TGCAGCGCCCGGGACAGTAGCTCTGGGGCCAACGTCCTGACTTTC. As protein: CSARDSSSGANVLTF.

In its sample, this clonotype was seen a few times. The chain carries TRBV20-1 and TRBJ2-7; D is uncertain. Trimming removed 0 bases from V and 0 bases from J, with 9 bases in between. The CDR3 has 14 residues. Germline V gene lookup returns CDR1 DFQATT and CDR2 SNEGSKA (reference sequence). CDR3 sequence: CSARDLGASYEQYF. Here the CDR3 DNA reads TGCAGTGCTAGAGATCTTGGCGCCTCCTACGAGCAGTACTTC.

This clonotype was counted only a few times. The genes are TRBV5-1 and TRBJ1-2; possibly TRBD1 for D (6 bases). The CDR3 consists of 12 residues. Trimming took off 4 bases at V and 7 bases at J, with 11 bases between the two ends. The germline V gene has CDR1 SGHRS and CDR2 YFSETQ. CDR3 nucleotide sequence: TGCGCCAGCAGCCCCGAGGGGGGTGGCTACACCTTC. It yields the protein CASSPEGGGYTF. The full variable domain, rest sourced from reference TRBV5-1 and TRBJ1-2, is KAGVTQTPRYLIKTRGQQVTLSCSPISGHRSVSWYQQTPGQGLQFLFEYFSETQRNKGNFPGRFSGRQFSNSRSEMNVSTLELGDSALYLCASSPEGGGYTFGSGTRLTVV.

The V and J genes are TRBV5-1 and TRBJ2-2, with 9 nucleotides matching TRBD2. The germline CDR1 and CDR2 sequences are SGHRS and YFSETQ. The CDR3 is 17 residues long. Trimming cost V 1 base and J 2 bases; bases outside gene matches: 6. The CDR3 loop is CASSLLAGGPNTGELFF. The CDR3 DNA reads TGCGCCAGCAGCTTGCTGGCGGGGGGGCCCAACACCGGGGAGCTGTTTTTT. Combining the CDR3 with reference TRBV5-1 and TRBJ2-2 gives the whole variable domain KAGVTQTPRYLIKTRGQQVTLSCSPISGHRSVSWYQQTPGQGLQFLFEYFSETQRNKGNFPGRFSGRQFSNSRSEMNVSTLELGDSALYLCASSLLAGGPNTGELFFGEGSRLTVL.

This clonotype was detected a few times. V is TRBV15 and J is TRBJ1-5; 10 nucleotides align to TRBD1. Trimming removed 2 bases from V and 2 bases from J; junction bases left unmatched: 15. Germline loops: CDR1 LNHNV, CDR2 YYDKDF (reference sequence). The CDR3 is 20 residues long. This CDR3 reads CATSRIPGTGVVSRNQPQHF. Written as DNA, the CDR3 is TGTGCCACCAGCAGAATTCCCGGGACAGGGGTCGTCTCGCGCAATCAGCCCCAGCATTTT.

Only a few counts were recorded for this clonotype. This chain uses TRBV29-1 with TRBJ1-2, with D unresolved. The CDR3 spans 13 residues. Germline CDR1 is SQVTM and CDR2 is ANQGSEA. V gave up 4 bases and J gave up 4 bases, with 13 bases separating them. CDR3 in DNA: TGCAGCGTTGGTCCGACAACTAGCTATGGCTACACCTTC. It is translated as CSVGPTTSYGYTF.

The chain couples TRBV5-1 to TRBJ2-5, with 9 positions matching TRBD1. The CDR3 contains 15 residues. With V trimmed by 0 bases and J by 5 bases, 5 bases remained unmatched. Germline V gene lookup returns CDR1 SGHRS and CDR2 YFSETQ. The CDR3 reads CASSLDRGRAETQYF. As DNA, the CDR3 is TGCGCCAGCAGCTTGGACAGGGGGCGTGCGGAGACCCAGTACTTC.

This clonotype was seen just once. In DNA, the CDR3 is TGCGCCAGCCAGCTTGGGGTGTTAAGGGGAGAGACCCAGTACTTC. This translates into CASQLGVLRGETQYF. This rearrangement joins TRBV5-1 to TRBJ2-7; D is possibly TRBD1 (5 bases). The DNA end is more similar to TRBJ2-5, so the J call may be wrong. From germline, CDR1 is SGHRS and CDR2 YFSETQ. This CDR3 is 15 amino acids long.

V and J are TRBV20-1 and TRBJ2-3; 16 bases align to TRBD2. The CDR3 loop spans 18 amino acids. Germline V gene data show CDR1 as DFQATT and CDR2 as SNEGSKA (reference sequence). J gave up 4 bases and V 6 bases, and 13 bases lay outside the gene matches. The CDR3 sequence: CSARLGTSGRAVADTQYF. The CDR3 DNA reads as TGCAGTGCCCGACTCGGGACTAGCGGGAGGGCCGTGGCAGATACGCAGTATTTT.

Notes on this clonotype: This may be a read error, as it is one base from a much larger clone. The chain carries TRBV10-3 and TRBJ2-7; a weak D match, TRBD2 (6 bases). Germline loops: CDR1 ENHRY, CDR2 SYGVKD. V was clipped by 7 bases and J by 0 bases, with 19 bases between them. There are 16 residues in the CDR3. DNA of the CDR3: TGTGCCATCAAGGGGACTGGCGGGCCAAGCTCCTACGAGCAGTACTTC. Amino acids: CAIKGTGGPSSYEQYF.

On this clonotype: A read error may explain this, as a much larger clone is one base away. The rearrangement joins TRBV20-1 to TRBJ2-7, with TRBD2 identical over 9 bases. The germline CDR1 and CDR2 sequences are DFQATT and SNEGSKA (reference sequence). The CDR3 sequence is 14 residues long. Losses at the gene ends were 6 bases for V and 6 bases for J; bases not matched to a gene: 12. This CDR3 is CSAPSRREGTEQYF. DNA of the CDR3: TGCAGTGCACCTAGCCGGCGGGAGGGTACCGAGCAGTACTTC.

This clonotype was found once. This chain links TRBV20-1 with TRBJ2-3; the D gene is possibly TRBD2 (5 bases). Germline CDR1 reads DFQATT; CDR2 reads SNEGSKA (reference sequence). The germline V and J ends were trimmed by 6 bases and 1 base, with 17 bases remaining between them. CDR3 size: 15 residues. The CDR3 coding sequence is TGCAGTGCCTATGGAGGCATCATTGGCACAGATACGCAGTATTTT. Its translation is CSAYGGIIGTDTQYF.

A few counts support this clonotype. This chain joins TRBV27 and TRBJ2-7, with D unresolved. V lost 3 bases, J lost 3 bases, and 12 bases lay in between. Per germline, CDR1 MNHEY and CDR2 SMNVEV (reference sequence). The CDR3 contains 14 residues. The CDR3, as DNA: TGTGCCAGCAGTTTCTCCGGGTCCGACTACGAGCAGTACTTC. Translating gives CASSFSGSDYEQYF.

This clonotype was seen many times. The CDR3: CASSTLAAHNEQFF. The DNA of the CDR3 is TGTGCCAGCAGCACACTAGCAGCCCACAATGAGCAGTTCTTC. This rearrangement joins TRBV4-2 to TRBJ2-1, with D maybe TRBD2 (6 bases). The germline V and J ends were trimmed by 5 bases and 5 bases, with 13 bases remaining between them. Germline-derived CDR1 and CDR2 are LGHNA and YNFKEQ. CDR3 size: 14 residues.